Sequencing of this T cell receptor (beta chain) was carried out in a study of blood T cell repertoires in COVID-19. Measured with immunoSEQ multiplex PCR; TCRdb has only the in-frame clones, and not every one. The sample has some 340,000 clones, over 70% seen once. V lost 6 bases and J 5 bases, leaving 21 bases between the germline ends. Germline CDR1 and CDR2: SGHNT and YENEEA. This CDR3 region has 16 residues. The sequence was obtained from a man aged 25-45 years with active or convalescent COVID-19. Sequences were obtained from peripheral blood. The chain is built from TRBV11-3 and TRBJ2-3; TRBD2 might be the D (7 bases). The CDR3 reads CASSLRGGGGGDTQYF. The DNA of the CDR3 is TGTGCCAGCAGTCTCCGTGGCGGAGGGGGGGGAGATACGCAGTATTTT.